The 8 T cell receptor beta chains below come from one sample, sequenced in a study of blood T cells in healthy people across ages. A sample-barcoded 5' primer and a J-beta primer mix were used in a second PCR of roughly 7 to 12 cycles. MiXCR, run by TCRdb on the 5' RACE reads, gives a single entry per CDR3 protein. Here the sample spans 550,000 to 750,000 distinct CDR3 sequences, under 25% being singletons. Material for sequencing was blood. These TCRs come from a man aged 70-80 years in good health.

The chain has TRBV5-1 and TRBJ2-5, with D possibly matching TRBD2 (7 bases). Germline CDR1 SGHRS, CDR2 YFSETQ. V shed 2 bases and J shed 5 bases, with 13 bases lying between them. This CDR3 is built from 14 residues. As DNA, the CDR3 is TGCGCCAGCAGCTTTCGGGGGGCCGTGGAGACCCAGTACTTC. Its translation is CASSFRGAVETQYF.

This clonotype was picked up a small number of times. The rearrangement links TRBV6-6 to TRBJ2-1; a possible D gene is TRBD2 (5 bases). CDR1 and CDR2 (germline): MNHNY, SVGAGI (reference sequence). V lost 6 bases, J lost 6 bases, and 21 bases lay in between. The CDR3 covers 16 residues. CDR3 DNA sequence: TGTGCCAGCAGCCCTCCCCCGACGGGATTAGGCAATGAGCAGTTCTTC. Amino acids: CASSPPPTGLGNEQFF.

This clonotype was seen only a few times. The V call is TRBV20-1, the J call TRBJ2-5; 10 bases align to TRBD1. V lost 5 bases, J lost 3 bases, and 12 bases stayed unmatched. There are 16 residues in the CDR3. CDR1 is DFQATT and CDR2 is SNEGSKA in the germline V gene (reference sequence). The CDR3 reads CSASDRGYRGEETQYF. The CDR3 nucleotides are TGCAGTGCTTCGGACAGGGGGTATAGAGGGGAAGAGACCCAGTACTTC.

The chain recombines TRBV7-2 with TRBJ2-7; TRBD1 matches 7 bases. V dropped 4 bases and J dropped 0; count of bases not matched to a gene: 3. The CDR3 totals 14 residues. CDR1 and CDR2 from the germline V gene are SGHTA and FQGNSA. The CDR3 DNA is TGTGCCAGCAGCTGGGGGACAGCCTCCTACGAGCAGTACTTC. Translated, it gives CASSWGTASYEQYF. Full variable domain (missing parts from reference TRBV7-2 and TRBJ2-7): GAGVSQSPSNKVTEKGKDVELRCDPISGHTALYWYRQSLGQGLEFLIYFQGNSAPDKSGLPSDRFSAERTGGSVSTLTIQRTQQEDSAVYLCASSWGTASYEQYFGPGTRLTVT.

The rearrangement uses TRBV6-1 and TRBJ2-3, with D unclear. CDR1 and CDR2 (germline): MNHNS, SASEGT. The CDR3 loop spans 16 amino acids. The V end lost 2 bases, the J end lost 4 bases, and 16 bases lay between the germline ends. The CDR3 DNA is TGTGCCAGCAGTGAAACCCGGGCAGACGGTCCAGATACGCAGTATTTT. Its translation is CASSETRADGPDTQYF.

This clonotype was detected a few times. J is TRBJ1-2 and V is TRBV20-1, with a weak D call TRBD1 (6 bases). The CDR3 totals 11 residues. The V and J ends lost 6 bases and 7 bases respectively, with 12 bases between them. CDR1 is DFQATT and CDR2 is SNEGSKA in the germline V gene (reference sequence). This CDR3 reads CSATKGGGYTF. In nucleotides, the CDR3 is TGCAGTGCCACTAAGGGGGGTGGCTACACCTTC.

This clonotype was counted a few times. The chain joins TRBV28 to TRBJ2-7; D might be TRBD1 or TRBD2, each matching 6 bases. Trimming left V 7 bases short and J 3 bases short, with 16 bases between. This CDR3 contains 14 residues. The V gene's germline CDR1 is MDHEN and CDR2 SYDVKM. The CDR3 spells CASTAHGGNYEQYF. DNA for the CDR3: TGTGCCAGCACCGCGCACGGGGGCAACTACGAGCAGTACTTC.

The CDR3 region has the DNA TGTGCCAGCAGTTACAGGGTTGATGGCTACACCTTC. Its protein is CASSYRVDGYTF. The chain joins TRBV12-3 or TRBV12-4 to TRBJ1-2; a weak D match, TRBD1 (6 bases). The ends were cut back, 4 bases at V and 6 bases at J, with 9 bases in the middle. This CDR3 is built from 12 residues.